The present T cell receptor (beta chain) was sequenced within a study of T cell responses to AZD1222 COVID-19 vaccine. The V end was cut by 6 bases, the J end by 1 base, with 4 bases between. The CDR3 is 12 amino acids. Produced via immunoSEQ multiplex PCR; TCRdb's table is partial and in-frame only. This sample carries approximately 160,000 clones, roughly 90% of them seen once, and the ten largest clones take around 2.6%. This specimen consisted of peripheral blood, obtained on day 0 of AZD1222 vaccination. This receptor was identified in an adult in good health. J is TRBJ2-1 and V is TRBV12-3 or TRBV12-4; no reliable D call. The CDR3 region is CASRTSYNEQFF. CDR3 bases: TGTGCCAGCAGGACATCCTACAATGAGCAGTTCTTC.